This TCR beta chain was sequenced during a study of shared clonotypes between healthy human individuals. Study-wide results and limits: In contrast to clonotypes shared by all four donors, non-shared clonotypes had lower generation probabilities.

Clones were sequenced by immunoSEQ multiplex PCR, and TCRdb holds only the in-frame ones, with some missing. Of roughly 2,300,000 clones listed, roughly 90% are singletons. Of note for this clone: Antigen: not known.

Sequenced material: naive CD4+ T cells from PBMCs. Specified subset: CD45RA+ positively selected. The sequence was obtained from a young man in good health. Some clones in this sample may be carry-over from other donors' samples.

This CDR3 is CASSLRGQTYEQYF. CDR3 DNA sequence: TGTGCCAGCAGCCTCCGCGGCCAGACCTACGAGCAGTACTTC. The V gene is TRBV13, the J gene TRBJ2-7, with no clear D. Looked up from germline, CDR1 is PRHDT and CDR2 is FYEKMQ (reference sequence). This CDR3 has 14 amino acids. The V and J ends lost 5 bases and 2 bases respectively, with 13 bases between them.